This entry lists 30 T cell receptor beta chains sequenced from one sample in a study of healthy donors' naive CD4 and CD8 T cells. A linear amplification protocol produced the TCR libraries from 500 ng of total RNA. One entry per CDR3 protein, called by TCRdb with MiXCR from the reads. The profile shows approximately 180,000 distinct CDR3 sequences, about four fifths of them singletons. The sample was naive CD4+ and CD8+ T cells sorted from blood, pooled from several donors. These receptor sequences come from a pool of human donors in good health; the sample pools cells from several healthy donors.

This chain connects TRBV29-1 to TRBJ1-1; the D gene is possibly TRBD1 (5 bases). The CDR3 has 15 amino acids. V was cut by 4 bases and J by 7 bases, with 22 bases left in between. Germline assignment: CDR1 SQVTM and CDR2 ANQGSEA. The CDR3 sequence is CSVGKPSGGANEAFF. The DNA of the CDR3 is TGCAGCGTTGGGAAGCCGAGCGGGGGAGCGAATGAAGCTTTCTTT.

V usage is TRBV30 and J usage is TRBJ2-1; 9 positions agree with TRBD1. The V segment lost 0 bases and the J segment 8 bases; nucleotides outside the gene matches: 5. The CDR3 runs 14 residues. Germline V gene lookup returns CDR1 GTSNPN and CDR2 SVGIG (reference sequence). CDR3 amino acids: CAWSVGGQGYEQFF. CDR3 DNA: TGTGCCTGGAGTGTTGGGGGACAGGGTTATGAGCAGTTCTTC.

The genes are TRBV19 and TRBJ2-7; weak D call: TRBD1 (6 bases). Germline-derived CDR1 and CDR2 are LNHDA and SQIVND (reference sequence). CDR3 length equals 16 residues. V dropped 5 bases and J dropped 2 bases, with 19 bases sitting between them. In nucleotides, the CDR3 is TGTGCCAGTAGTGTACTCCCGGGCAGGGGCACCTACGAGCAGTACTTC. Protein: CASSVLPGRGTYEQYF.

The gene calls are TRBV19 and TRBJ1-2, with 7 bases that match TRBD1. V gave up 7 bases and J gave up 2 bases; unmatched junction bases: 10. This CDR3 is 15 amino acids long. The V gene's germline CDR1 is LNHDA and CDR2 SQIVND (reference sequence). CDR3 nucleotides: TGTGCCAGTACCCCGGGACAGATCACAAACTATGGCTACACCTTC. This gives the protein CASTPGQITNYGYTF.

This chain uses TRBV27 with TRBJ1-1, with D unclear. V was pared by 8 bases and J by 1 base, with 17 bases between. This CDR3 comprises 15 residues. In germline, CDR1 is MNHEY, CDR2 SMNVEV (reference sequence). CDR3 in DNA: TGTGCCAGCGAATCCGGGGTACCAGGGAACACTGAAGCTTTCTTT. This sequence encodes CASESGVPGNTEAFF.

The V gene is TRBV29-1, the J gene TRBJ2-7; D possibly corresponds to TRBD1 (6 bases). This CDR3 contains 12 residues. V gave up 8 bases and J gave up 1 base, with 12 bases separating them. Germline V gene data show CDR1 as SQVTM and CDR2 as ANQGSEA. The CDR3 loop is CSPGQSSYEQYF. CDR3 sequence (DNA): TGCAGCCCCGGACAGTCTTCCTACGAGCAGTACTTC.

This clonotype was observed a handful of times. The chain combines TRBV6-5 with TRBJ2-1; D remains ambiguous. The CDR3 sequence is 13 residues long. With 0 bases removed from V and 7 bases from J, the gap between germline ends came to 7 bases. CDR1 is MNHEY and CDR2 is SVGAGI in the germline V gene. Written as DNA, the CDR3 is TGTGCCAGCAGTTACTCGAGTGCTAATGAGCAGTTCTTC. Translation: CASSYSSANEQFF.

The V call is TRBV27, the J call TRBJ2-7; 12 bases align to TRBD2. The V gene's germline CDR1 is MNHEY and CDR2 SMNVEV (reference sequence). The CDR3 length is 14 residues. V shed 8 bases, J shed 2 bases, and the junction held 4 bases outside the gene matches. The CDR3 coding sequence is TGTGCCAGCGCCACTAGCGGGGGGCCCTACGAGCAGTACTTC. This gives the protein CASATSGGPYEQYF.

The V and J genes are TRBV21-1 and TRBJ1-5; no DNA check was done on the table's D call, TRBD1. TRBV21-1 is tagged as a pseudogene. The CDR3 length is 15 residues. The CDR3 nucleotides read TGTGCCAGCAGCAAGCCCGGGATGGGCAATCAGCCCCAGCATTTT. It codes for CASSKPGMGNQPQHF.

In its sample, this clonotype was seen a few times. This rearrangement joins TRBV6-1 to TRBJ1-5; 10 nucleotides match TRBD1. This CDR3 spans 13 amino acids. After removal of 11 bases from V and 4 bases from J, the junction contained 5 bases not matched to a gene. Germline V lookup: CDR1 MNHNS, CDR2 SASEGT. In DNA, the CDR3 is TGTGCCTCGGGACAGGGGCCGAATCAGCCCCAGCATTTT. Its translation: CASGQGPNQPQHF.

V is TRBV29-1 and J is TRBJ2-7, with TRBD2 matching over 7 bases. The CDR3 spans 14 residues. The V segment lost 1 base and the J segment 2 bases; nucleotides outside the gene matches: 5. CDR1 is SQVTM and CDR2 is ANQGSEA in the germline V gene. The CDR3 spells CSVEVEGGPYEQYF. The CDR3 nucleotides read TGCAGCGTTGAAGTCGAGGGAGGGCCCTACGAGCAGTACTTC.

This clonotype was found a few times. The rearrangement uses TRBV29-1 and TRBJ2-5; 8 bases match TRBD1. Germline lookup yields CDR1 SQVTM and CDR2 ANQGSEA. The CDR3 spans 15 residues. V was clipped by 6 bases and J by 1 base; unmatched bases: 10. The CDR3 DNA sequence: TGCAGCGTGAAAGGCGGGACAGGAACCCAAGAGACCCAGTACTTC. It is translated as CSVKGGTGTQETQYF.

The chain combines TRBV18 with TRBJ1-2; TRBD1 is a possible D gene (6 bases). V was trimmed by 3 bases and J by 2 bases, leaving 10 bases between them. This CDR3 has 14 amino acids. Looked up from germline, CDR1 is KGHSH and CDR2 is LQKENI. CDR3 nucleotides: TGTGCCAGCTCACCGGCTGGACAGAACTATGGCTACACCTTC. Amino acids: CASSPAGQNYGYTF.

This clonotype was detected only a few times. V usage is TRBV7-2 and J usage is TRBJ2-3; 10 bases are shared with TRBD2. Trimming took 2 bases from V and 5 from J; bases not matched to a gene: 16. The germline CDR1 and CDR2 sequences are SGHTA and FQGNSA. The CDR3 length is 19 residues. CDR3 nucleotides: TGTGCCAGCAGCTTAACGGTGGCAAGCGGGAGGGCCTCCGGAGATACGCAGTATTTT. Translating it yields CASSLTVASGRASGDTQYF.

The chain carries TRBV19 and TRBJ1-3; D is perhaps TRBD1 (5 bases). V lost 8 bases and J lost 7, with 18 bases in between. The germline V gene has CDR1 LNHDA and CDR2 SQIVND (reference sequence). The CDR3 contains 14 residues. The CDR3 nucleotides are TGTGCCAGTTGTAAGACAGCCCCGACGAACACCATATATTTT. Residues: CASCKTAPTNTIYF. The variable domain in full, with the rest retrieved from reference TRBV19 and TRBJ1-3, is DGGITQSPKYLFRKEGQNVTLSCEQNLNHDAMYWYRQDPGQGLRLIYYSQIVNDFQKGDIAEGYSVSREKKESFPLTVTSAQKNPTAFYLCASCKTAPTNTIYFGEGSWLTVV.

V usage is TRBV19 and J usage is TRBJ1-1; D is possibly TRBD1 (5 bases). From germline, CDR1 is LNHDA and CDR2 SQIVND (reference sequence). The CDR3 is 17 residues long. Trimming removed 7 bases at V and 5 bases at J, with 26 bases between. The CDR3 sequence is CASKAERRGVTSTEAFF. In nucleotides, the CDR3 is TGTGCCAGTAAGGCAGAAAGGAGGGGAGTGACTTCGACTGAAGCTTTCTTT.

The chain has TRBV6-2 or TRBV6-3 and TRBJ2-1; TRBD2 is a possible D gene (5 bases). The germline V gene has CDR1 MNHEY and CDR2 SVGEGT. Trimming stripped 6 bases from V and 9 bases from J, with 12 bases between. CDR3 length: 12 residues. CDR3 DNA sequence: TGTGCCAGCAGCCTCGAAGGGAGTGAGCAGTTCTTC. The encoded protein is CASSLEGSEQFF.

This chain connects TRBV30 to TRBJ1-5; D might be TRBD1 (5 bases). The germline V and J ends were trimmed by 6 bases and 4 bases, with 10 bases remaining between them. Germline CDR1 is GTSNPN and CDR2 is SVGIG (reference sequence). This CDR3 is built from 12 residues. CDR3 sequence: CACQGGNQPQHF. In nucleotides, the CDR3 is TGTGCCTGCCAGGGAGGAAATCAGCCCCAGCATTTT. The entire variable domain, with the rest obtained from reference TRBV30 and TRBJ1-5, is as follows: SQTIHQWPATLVQPVGSPLSLECTVEGTSNPNLYWYRQAAGRGLQLLFYSVGIGQISSEVPQNLSASRPQDRQFILSSKKLLLSDSGFYLCACQGGNQPQHFGDGTRLSIL.

As concerns this clonotype: The junction shows a germline mismatch at one end, possibly a read error. This chain joins TRBV7-6 and TRBJ1-1, with TRBD1 matching 8 bases. This CDR3 spans 15 amino acids. Germline loops: CDR1 SGHVS, CDR2 FNYEAQ. CDR3 DNA: TGTGCCAGCAGCTCGCGGACAGGGTCGAACCCTGAAGCTTTCTTT. Protein: CASSSRTGSNPEAFF.

V and J are TRBV29-1 and TRBJ2-5; 8 bases fit TRBD1. Germline CDR1 and CDR2: SQVTM and ANQGSEA. The CDR3 covers 15 residues. V lost 0 bases, J lost 4 bases, and 7 bases stayed unmatched. Here the CDR3 DNA reads TGCAGCGTTGAAGATCTAGAAGGACAGGGAGAGACCCAGTACTTC. This encodes CSVEDLEGQGETQYF.

The genes are TRBV19 and TRBJ2-5, with 9 bases that match TRBD1. From germline, CDR1 is LNHDA and CDR2 SQIVND (reference sequence). The V segment lost 4 bases and the J segment 5 bases; nucleotides outside the gene matches: 8. The CDR3 is 15 residues long. CDR3 bases: TGTGCCAGTAGTAGTACAGGGGGCCTAGGTGAGACCCAGTACTTC. It yields the protein CASSSTGGLGETQYF.

This clonotype appeared a single time. The chain is built from TRBV20-1 and TRBJ2-7; D not certain. CDR1 is DFQATT and CDR2 is SNEGSKA in the germline V gene (reference sequence). The CDR3 length is 14 residues. Trimming took 6 bases from V and 1 from J, leaving 16 bases between them. The CDR3 spells CSAHAPAVSYEQYF. Written as DNA, the CDR3 is TGCAGTGCCCACGCCCCGGCAGTGTCCTACGAGCAGTACTTC.

This chain links TRBV29-1 with TRBJ2-5; either TRBD1 or TRBD2 may fit D (5 bases each). V gave up 3 bases and J gave up 5 bases, with 13 bases separating them. Germline V gene lookup returns CDR1 SQVTM and CDR2 ANQGSEA. This CDR3 has 13 residues. CDR3 in amino acids: CSVESGPRETQYF. The CDR3 DNA sequence: TGCAGCGTTGAGTCGGGACCTAGGGAGACCCAGTACTTC.

The J gene is TRBJ1-6, the V gene TRBV6-5, with D uncertain. Germline V gene data show CDR1 as MNHEY and CDR2 as SVGAGI. CDR3 size: 15 residues. V lost 2 bases to trimming and J lost 7 bases, with 12 bases between them. The CDR3 coding sequence is TGTGCCAGCAGTTACGTGGACTTAGGGAATTCACCCCTCCACTTT. It yields the protein CASSYVDLGNSPLHF.

The rearrangement links TRBV4-2 to TRBJ2-3; D is perhaps TRBD2 (7 bases). Trimming removed 0 bases at V and 1 base at J, with 14 bases between. CDR1 and CDR2 from the germline V gene are LGHNA and YNFKEQ. This CDR3 has 17 amino acids. CDR3 coding DNA: TGTGCCAGCAGCCAAGAATGGTCGGGGGGCGGCACAGATACGCAGTATTTT. This codes for CASSQEWSGGGTDTQYF.

The J gene is TRBJ1-6, the V gene TRBV10-3, with 8 nucleotides matching TRBD1. Trimming removed 7 bases from V and 7 bases from J; junction bases left unmatched: 6. Germline CDR1 and CDR2: ENHRY and SYGVKD. The CDR3 spans 14 residues. Here the CDR3 reads CAINSGQGNSPLHF. CDR3 nucleotides: TGTGCCATCAACTCCGGACAGGGCAATTCACCCCTCCACTTT.

This clonotype was observed a handful of times. The V and J genes are TRBV29-1 and TRBJ2-3; D perhaps matches TRBD2 (5 bases). CDR3 size: 12 residues. The V end lost 7 bases, the J end lost 5 bases, and 13 bases lay between the germline ends. In germline, CDR1 is SQVTM, CDR2 ANQGSEA. The CDR3 nucleotides read TGCAGCGGGGCGGGCCGGGGAGATACGCAGTATTTT. Protein sequence: CSGAGRGDTQYF.

The CDR3 DNA sequence: TGTGCCAGCAAAGGCAGGCCGGACACTGAAGCTTTCTTT. As protein: CASKGRPDTEAFF. The chain joins TRBV27 to TRBJ1-1; D uncertain. The CDR3 runs to 13 residues. The germline V and J ends were trimmed by 7 bases and 3 bases, with 12 bases remaining between them. Germline V lookup: CDR1 MNHEY, CDR2 SMNVEV (reference sequence).

V gene TRBV27 combines with J gene TRBJ2-7, with 9 bases that match TRBD2. This CDR3 spans 15 amino acids. V gave up 2 bases and J gave up 3 bases; unmatched junction bases: 5. Germline V gives CDR1 MNHEY, CDR2 SMNVEV (reference sequence). The CDR3, as DNA: TGTGCCAGCAGTTTAAATAGCGGGAGAGTCTACGAGCAGTACTTC. Encoded protein: CASSLNSGRVYEQYF.

This rearrangement joins TRBV2 to TRBJ1-1, with D hard to call. The V gene's germline CDR1 is SNHLY and CDR2 FYNNEI. V was shortened by 7 bases and J by 5 bases, with 11 bases between the two germline ends. The CDR3 has 12 amino acids. The CDR3 DNA reads TGTGCCAGCAACGGGCCTCCGACTGAAGCTTTCTTT. The encoded protein is CASNGPPTEAFF.